The source of this T cell receptor (beta chain) is a study of pediatric ulcerative colitis. Sequencing was at survey level. Here immunoSEQ multiplex PCR was the method, and the copy in TCRdb shows in-frame clones only, minus some. The sample has 37,000 or so clones; around 78% are singletons. Regarding this clone: The antigen is undetermined.

Study results and caveats: No controls had the two rectal clonotypes shared by ulcerative colitis patients. Acute severe colitis showed lower rectal diversity from clonal expansions. Ulcerative colitis patients shared more blood-rectal clones than controls.

The germline V gene encodes CDR1 SQVTM and CDR2 ANQGSEA. This CDR3 has 15 amino acids. Trimming took off 4 bases at V and 5 bases at J, with 20 bases between the two ends. The clonotype originates from a girl under 18 with moderate ulcerative colitis. This chain joins TRBV29-1 and TRBJ2-5; a possible D gene is TRBD1 (6 bases). Input material: blood. CDR3 region: CSVVGRNREMETQYF. In DNA, the CDR3 is TGCAGCGTTGTGGGCAGAAACAGGGAAATGGAGACCCAGTACTTC. The full variable domain, in which reference TRBV29-1 and TRBJ2-5 provide the parts outside the CDR3, is SAVISQKPSRDICQRGTSLTIQCQVDSQVTMMFWYRQQPGQSLTLIATANQGSEATYESGFVIDKFPISRPNLTFSTLTVSNMSPEDSSIYLCSVVGRNREMETQYFGPGTRLLVL.